This T cell receptor (beta chain) is drawn from a study of spatial heterogeneity in lung cancer. In this sample, this clonotype turned up a few times. Every molecule of TCR cDNA had its own unique molecular identifier. TCRdb passed the 5' RACE reads through MiXCR, listing each CDR3 protein once. The table records about 120,000 distinct CDR3 sequences, approximately 12% of them present only once. As to time point: blood at routine non-recurrence follow-up after resection. Whole RNA, isolated from tumor, nontumor lung or frozen PBMC, was sequenced without prior sorting. The source of this sequence is a male donor with early-stage non-small cell lung cancer. The sample consisted of PBMCs, taken at follow-up.

CDR3 loop: CASKFRANYGYTF. The CDR3, as DNA: TGTGCCAGCAAGTTTCGCGCTAACTATGGCTACACCTTC. This chain uses TRBV27 with TRBJ1-2; no firm D call. The length of the CDR3 is 13 residues. V was clipped by 7 bases and J by 0 bases, with 9 bases between them. Looked up from germline, CDR1 is MNHEY and CDR2 is SMNVEV (reference sequence).